One and the same sample provided the 9 T cell receptor beta chains below, sequenced in a study of CD8 T cells in Susac syndrome. With random hexamers, 0.5 to 1 ug RNA was reverse transcribed. One entry per CDR3 protein, called by TCRdb with MiXCR from the immunoSEQ multiplex PCR reads. The sample holds approximately 300,000 distinct CDR3 sequences, approximately 91% seen once. Sequencing input: CD8+ T cells from PBMCs. All receptors come from a human donor with multiple sclerosis.

The chain carries TRBV29-1 and TRBJ1-1; 8 nucleotides match TRBD1. V lost 2 bases and J lost 1; bases outside the gene matches: 0. CDR3 length: 13 amino acids. The germline CDR1 and CDR2 sequences are SQVTM and ANQGSEA. The CDR3 DNA reads TGCAGCGTTGAAACAGGGGGGAACACTGAAGCTTTCTTT. As protein: CSVETGGNTEAFF.

This chain uses TRBV19 with TRBJ2-1; 7 bases fit TRBD2. With 3 bases clipped from V and 3 bases from J, the junction kept 8 bases outside the gene matches. CDR1 is LNHDA and CDR2 is SQIVND in the germline V gene (reference sequence). This CDR3 region has 16 residues. CDR3 residues: CASSMGGRAIYNEQFF. For the CDR3, the DNA is TGTGCCAGTAGTATGGGCGGGAGAGCTATCTACAATGAGCAGTTCTTC.

The chain employs TRBV28 and TRBJ2-3, with TRBD2 matching over 9 bases. Germline CDR1 is MDHEN and CDR2 is SYDVKM. This CDR3 has 18 amino acids. V shed 3 bases and J 2 bases; nucleotides not matched to a gene: 12. The CDR3 nucleotides are TGTGCCAGCAGTTTGGTGGCCGGGACTAGCACAATCACAGATACGCAGTATTTT. Protein sequence: CASSLVAGTSTITDTQYF.

The chain is built from TRBV11-2 and TRBJ2-3; D is uncertain. Germline V gene lookup returns CDR1 SGHAT and CDR2 FQNNGV. The CDR3 has 14 residues. Between the trimmed V and J ends, which lost 1 base and 1 base, there was a span of 6 bases. In nucleotides, the CDR3 is TGTGCCAGCAGCTTAGTAGCAGGCACAGATACGCAGTATTTT. It encodes CASSLVAGTDTQYF.

The J gene is TRBJ1-2, the V gene TRBV19; 9 bases line up with TRBD1. Germline-derived CDR1 and CDR2 are LNHDA and SQIVND (reference sequence). There are 14 residues in the CDR3. V lost 10 bases and J lost 8; bases outside the gene matches: 14. CDR3 in amino acids: CATSLDRGGLGYTF. In DNA, the CDR3 is TGTGCCACCTCCCTGGACAGGGGCGGGTTGGGCTACACCTTC.

In this sample, this clonotype turned up once. The CDR3 loop is CASSQGISGRRFEQFF. The CDR3 region has the DNA TGTGCCAGCAGCCAAGGTATTAGCGGGAGGAGATTTGAGCAGTTCTTC. The chain links TRBV3-1 to TRBJ2-1; the match to TRBD2 covers 10 bases. The CDR3 consists of 16 residues. Germline V gene sequence: CDR1 LGHDT, CDR2 YNNKEL (reference sequence). Losses at the gene ends were 1 base for V and 9 bases for J; bases not matched to a gene: 9.

This chain joins TRBV24-1 and TRBJ2-7, with no clear D. V dropped 9 bases and J dropped 3 bases, with 5 bases sitting between them. The CDR3 runs to 10 residues. Germline CDR1 reads KGHDR; CDR2 reads SFDVKD. The CDR3 nucleotides read TGTGCCACCCCGTGCTACGAGCAGTACTTC. Residues: CATPCYEQYF.

The V gene is TRBV20-1, the J gene TRBJ1-5; a possible D gene is TRBD1 (5 bases). CDR1 DFQATT and CDR2 SNEGSKA come from the germline V gene (reference sequence). The germline V and J ends were trimmed by 0 bases and 6 bases, with 21 bases remaining between them. The CDR3 is made up of 17 amino acids. DNA for the CDR3: TGCAGTGCTAGAGATCTTGGTGGAGGAGGGGAAACTCAGCCCCAGCATTTT. Protein: CSARDLGGGGETQPQHF.

As DNA, the CDR3 is TGTGCCAGCAGCCCGACAGGGGGCGATGATCAGCCCCAGCATTTT. This encodes CASSPTGGDDQPQHF. The chain uses TRBV27 and TRBJ1-5; 10 bases agree with TRBD1. This CDR3 has 15 amino acids. The V segment lost 6 bases and the J segment 5 bases; nucleotides outside the gene matches: 7. From germline, CDR1 is MNHEY and CDR2 SMNVEV (reference sequence).